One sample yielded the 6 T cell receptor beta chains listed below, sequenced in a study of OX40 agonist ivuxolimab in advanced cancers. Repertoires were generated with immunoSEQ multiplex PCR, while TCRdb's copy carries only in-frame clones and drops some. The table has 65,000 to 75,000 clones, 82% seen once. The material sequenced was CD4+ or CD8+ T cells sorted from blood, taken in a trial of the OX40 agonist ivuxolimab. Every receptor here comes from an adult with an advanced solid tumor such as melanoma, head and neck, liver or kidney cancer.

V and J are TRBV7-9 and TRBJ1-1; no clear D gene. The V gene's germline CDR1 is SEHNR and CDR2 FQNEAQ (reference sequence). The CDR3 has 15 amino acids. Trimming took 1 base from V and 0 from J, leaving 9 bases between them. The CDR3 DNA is TGTGCCAGCAGCTTAGTGGATGGGTTGAACACTGAAGCTTTCTTT. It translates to CASSLVDGLNTEAFF. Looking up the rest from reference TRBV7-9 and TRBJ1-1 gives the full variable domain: DTGVSQNPRHKITKRGQNVTFRCDPISEHNRLYWYRQTLGQGPEFLTYFQNEAQLEKSRLLSDRFSAERPKGSFSTLEIQRTEQGDSAMYLCASSLVDGLNTEAFFGQGTRLTVV.

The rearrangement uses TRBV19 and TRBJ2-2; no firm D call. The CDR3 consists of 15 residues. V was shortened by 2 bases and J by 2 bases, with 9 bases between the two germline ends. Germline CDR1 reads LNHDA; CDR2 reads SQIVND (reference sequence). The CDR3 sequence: CASSIKLANTGELFF. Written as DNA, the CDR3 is TGTGCCAGTAGTATAAAATTAGCTAACACCGGGGAGCTGTTTTTT.

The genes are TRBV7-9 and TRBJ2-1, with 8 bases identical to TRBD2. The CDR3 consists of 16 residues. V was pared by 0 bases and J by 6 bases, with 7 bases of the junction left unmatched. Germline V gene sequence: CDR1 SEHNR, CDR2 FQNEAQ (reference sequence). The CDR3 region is CASSLAGTRSGNEQFF. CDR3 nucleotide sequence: TGTGCCAGCAGCTTAGCGGGGACTAGAAGCGGCAATGAGCAGTTCTTC.

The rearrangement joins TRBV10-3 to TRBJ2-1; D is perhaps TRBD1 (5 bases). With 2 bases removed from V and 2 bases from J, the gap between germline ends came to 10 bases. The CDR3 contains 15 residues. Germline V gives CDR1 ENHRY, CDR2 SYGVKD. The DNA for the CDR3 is TGTGCCATCAGTGAGAGGGGCGGCACCTACAATGAGCAGTTCTTC. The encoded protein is CAISERGGTYNEQFF.

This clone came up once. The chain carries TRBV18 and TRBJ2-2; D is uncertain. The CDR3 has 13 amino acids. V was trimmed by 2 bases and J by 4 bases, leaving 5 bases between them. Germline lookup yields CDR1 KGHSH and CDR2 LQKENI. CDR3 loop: CASSPVGTGELFF. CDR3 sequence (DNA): TGTGCCAGCTCACCAGTAGGCACCGGGGAGCTGTTTTTT. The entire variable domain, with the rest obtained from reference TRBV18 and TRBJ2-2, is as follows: NAGVMQNPRHLVRRRGQEARLRCSPMKGHSHVYWYRQLPEEGLKFMVYLQKENIIDESGMPKERFSAEFPKEGPSILRIQQVVRGDSAAYFCASSPVGTGELFFGEGSRLTVL.

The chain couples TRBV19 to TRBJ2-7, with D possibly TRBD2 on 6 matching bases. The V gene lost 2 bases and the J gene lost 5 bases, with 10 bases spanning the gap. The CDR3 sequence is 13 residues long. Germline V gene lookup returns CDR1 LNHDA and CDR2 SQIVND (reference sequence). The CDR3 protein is CASSIRAGNEQYF. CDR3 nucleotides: TGTGCCAGTAGTATAAGGGCGGGGAACGAGCAGTACTTC.